Listed below are T cell receptor beta chains from one sample, sequenced in a study of control samples from healthy donors and cancer patients. Produced via immunoSEQ multiplex PCR; TCRdb's table is partial and in-frame only. The sample lists some 130,000 clones; around nine tenths were seen once. The sample taken for sequencing was blood. The receptors here all came from a man aged 25 to 40 in good health. Each CDR3 is given with its conserved first and last residue. The D gene is left open where the match is weak. Rows give clone size only sometimes, using once, few, many, or a class for an expanded clone.

J	D	V	size	CDR3	DNA
TRBJ2-1	-	TRBV7-2	-	CASSPSTGKQFF	TGTGCCAGCAGCCCGAGTACAGGGAAGCAGTTCTTC
TRBJ1-1	TRBD1	TRBV28	-	CASRATGLKNGEAFF	TGTGCCAGCAGGGCGACAGGGTTGAAGAATGGTGAAGCTTTCTTT
TRBJ1-1	TRBD1	TRBV7-8	-	CASSLVGTVNTEAFF	TGTGCCAGCAGCTTAGTTGGGACAGTTAACACTGAAGCTTTCTTT
TRBJ1-2	TRBD1	TRBV28	-	CASVDRGDYGYTF	TGTGCCAGCGTAGACAGGGGTGACTATGGCTACACCTTC
TRBJ2-7	TRBD2	TRBV15	-	CATSTRLAGGSYEQYF	TGTGCCACCAGCACCCGACTAGCGGGAGGCTCCTACGAGCAGTACTTC
TRBJ2-1	-	TRBV7-2	-	CASSFMVEQFF	TGTGCCAGCAGCTTTATGGTTGAGCAGTTCTTC
TRBJ1-4	-	TRBV7-9	-	CATQGGRDNEKLFF	TGTGCCACCCAGGGAGGGAGAGACAATGAAAAACTGTTTTTT
TRBJ2-7	TRBD2	TRBV7-8	-	CASSSQTRTSVYEQYF	TGTGCCAGCAGTTCCCAAACCCGGACTAGCGTCTACGAGCAGTACTTC
TRBJ2-1	-	TRBV11-1	-	CASSFGGSSYNEQFF	TGTGCCAGCAGTTTTGGAGGGAGCTCCTACAATGAGCAGTTCTTC
TRBJ1-2	-	TRBV5-5	once	CASSLAVNYGYTF	TGTGCCAGCAGCTTGGCAGTTAACTATGGCTACACCTTC
TRBJ2-2	-	TRBV7-2	-	CATTGTTYTGELFF	TGTGCCACTACCGGGACAACTTACACCGGGGAGCTGTTTTTT
TRBJ1-2	TRBD1	TRBV28	-	CASSSVNRGKYGYTF	TGTGCCAGCAGTTCAGTGAACAGGGGGAAATATGGCTACACCTTC
TRBJ2-7	-	TRBV2	-	CASSKGQTYEQYF	TGTGCCAGCAGTAAAGGACAGACCTACGAGCAGTACTTC
TRBJ2-1	-	TRBV29-1	-	CSVGLLNEQFF	TGCAGCGTTGGGTTGCTCAATGAGCAGTTCTTC
TRBJ1-2	-	TRBV11-2	-	CASSLVGIYYGYTF	TGTGCCAGCAGCTTAGTCGGGATTTACTATGGCTACACCTTC
TRBJ2-1	TRBD1	TRBV9	-	CASSATGRNSGTGLSNEQFF	TGTGCCAGCAGCGCAACTGGCCGGAATTCCGGGACAGGGCTTTCTAATGAGCAGTTCTTC
TRBJ2-1	TRBD1	TRBV10-2	-	CASSLLGDRGTEQFF	TGCGCCAGCAGTCTGCTGGGGGACAGGGGGACGGAGCAGTTCTTC
TRBJ2-5	-	TRBV7-2	few	CASSPDPLGETQYF	TGTGCCAGCAGCCCCGACCCCCTCGGGGAGACCCAGTACTTC
TRBJ1-1	-	TRBV19	-	CASSIFSAANTEAFF	TGTGCCAGTAGTATTTTCTCGGCAGCGAACACTGAAGCTTTCTTT
TRBJ2-2	-	TRBV14	-	CASSQGWVNTGELFF	TGTGCCAGCAGCCAAGGATGGGTGAACACCGGGGAGCTGTTTTTT
TRBJ1-2	-	TRBV28	-	CASSLSRAPNYGYTF	TGTGCCAGCAGTTTATCGAGGGCTCCAAACTATGGCTACACCTTC
TRBJ1-2	-	TRBV7-2	-	CASSQGPGQAYGYTF	TGTGCCAGCAGCCAAGGGCCCGGACAAGCATATGGCTACACCTTC
TRBJ2-3	-	TRBV9	-	CASTGGTDTQYF	TGTGCCAGCACAGGCGGCACAGATACGCAGTATTTT
TRBJ1-2	-	TRBV5-4	-	CASSPDRWTNYGYTF	TGTGCCAGCAGCCCGGACAGATGGACTAACTATGGCTACACCTTC
TRBJ2-1	-	TRBV28	-	CASSWGLRGEGNEQFF	TGTGCCAGCAGTTGGGGCTTGAGGGGCGAGGGCAATGAGCAGTTCTTC
TRBJ2-5	TRBD2	TRBV25-1	once	CASSKTTSGRISVETQYF	TGTGCCAGCAGCAAAACGACTAGCGGGAGGATTAGTGTAGAGACCCAGTACTTC
TRBJ2-1	-	TRBV5-4	-	CASSLADSYNEQFF	TGTGCCAGCAGCTTAGCAGACTCCTACAATGAGCAGTTCTTC
TRBJ1-1	-	TRBV6-5	-	CASSTLIPGNTEAFF	TGTGCCAGCAGCACTTTAATACCCGGGAACACTGAAGCTTTCTTT
TRBJ2-1	-	TRBV2	-	CASSDRAGYNEQFF	TGTGCCAGCAGTGACAGGGCCGGATACAATGAGCAGTTCTTC
TRBJ2-5	-	TRBV10-3	-	CAISPRRGETQYF	TGTGCCATCAGTCCGAGGAGGGGAGAGACCCAGTACTTC
TRBJ2-7	TRBD1	TRBV6-5	-	CASRKQGSSYEQYF	TGTGCCAGCAGAAAACAGGGGAGCTCCTACGAGCAGTACTTC
TRBJ2-3	-	TRBV20-1	-	CSAGYADTQYF	TGCAGTGCTGGATACGCCGATACGCAGTATTTT
TRBJ1-6	-	TRBV27	-	CASSFRRPEGNSPLHF	TGTGCCAGCAGTTTTAGGCGGCCGGAGGGTAATTCACCCCTCCACTTT
TRBJ2-1	-	TRBV27	-	CASSFNGPGEQFF	TGTGCCAGCAGTTTCAACGGACCTGGTGAGCAGTTCTTC
TRBJ2-1	-	TRBV7-2	-	CASSLDGPGTYNEQFF	TGTGCCAGCAGCTTAGATGGGCCAGGTACTTACAATGAGCAGTTCTTC
TRBJ1-2	TRBD1	TRBV28	-	CASSGDRGTGDGYTF	TGTGCCAGCAGTGGCGACCGAGGGACAGGGGATGGCTACACCTTC
TRBJ2-3	-	TRBV7-3	-	CASSFGGADTQYF	TGTGCCAGCAGCTTTGGGGGCGCAGATACGCAGTATTTT
TRBJ2-7	-	TRBV5-1	-	CASSLDPSALYEQYF	TGCGCCAGCAGCCTCGACCCTAGCGCCCTCTACGAGCAGTACTTC
TRBJ1-1	TRBD1	TRBV18	-	CASSQDRGMNTEAFF	TGTGCCAGCTCACAGGACAGGGGAATGAACACTGAAGCTTTCTTT
TRBJ2-4	-	TRBV11-3	-	CASSLVAGTYKNIQYF	TGTGCCAGCAGCTTAGTGGCGGGCACTTACAAAAACATTCAGTACTTC
TRBJ1-4	-	TRBV3-1/TRBV3-2	once	CASSQSDRSGEKLFF	TGTGCCAGCAGCCAAAGTGACAGATCGGGTGAAAAACTGTTTTTT
TRBJ2-2	-	TRBV7-2	-	CASSSMTGEGTGELFF	TGTGCCAGCAGCTCAATGACAGGGGAGGGAACCGGGGAGCTGTTTTTT
TRBJ2-1	-	TRBV7-3	-	CASSLSQGLNEQFF	TGTGCCAGCAGCTTAAGTCAGGGGCTAAATGAGCAGTTCTTC
TRBJ1-1	-	TRBV27	-	CASSLLDPGVGAEAFF	TGTGCCAGCAGTTTATTGGACCCCGGAGTGGGGGCTGAAGCTTTCTTT
TRBJ1-2	TRBD1	TRBV6-4	-	CASRGTGPGYTF	TGTGCCAGCAGAGGGACAGGGCCGGGCTACACCTTC
TRBJ2-4	TRBD1	TRBV28	-	CASSFRLGKDRDIQYF	TGTGCCAGCAGTTTTCGTCTAGGGAAAGACAGGGACATTCAGTACTTC
TRBJ1-4	-	TRBV28	-	CASATNEKLFF	TGTGCCAGTGCAACTAATGAAAAACTGTTTTTT
TRBJ1-2	-	TRBV27	once	CASSNAGTANGYTF	TGTGCCAGCAGTAATGCCGGGACCGCCAATGGCTACACCTTC
TRBJ1-2	-	TRBV5-5	-	CASSLEGAYGYTF	TGTGCCAGCAGCTTGGAGGGCGCGTATGGCTACACCTTC
TRBJ2-7	TRBD1	TRBV19	-	CASSITPPGTAPIEQYF	TGTGCCAGTAGTATAACCCCCCCCGGGACAGCCCCCATCGAGCAGTACTTC
TRBJ2-1	TRBD2	TRBV6-6	-	CASSYDSGTSYDEQFF	TGTGCCAGCAGTTACGACTCCGGGACTAGCTACGATGAGCAGTTCTTC
TRBJ2-5	TRBD2	TRBV18	-	CASSPKRTSQETQYF	TGTGCCAGCTCACCGAAGAGGACTAGCCAAGAGACCCAGTACTTC
TRBJ2-3	-	TRBV7-9	-	CAVSMGSTDTQYF	TGTGCCGTCTCGATGGGGAGCACAGATACGCAGTATTTT